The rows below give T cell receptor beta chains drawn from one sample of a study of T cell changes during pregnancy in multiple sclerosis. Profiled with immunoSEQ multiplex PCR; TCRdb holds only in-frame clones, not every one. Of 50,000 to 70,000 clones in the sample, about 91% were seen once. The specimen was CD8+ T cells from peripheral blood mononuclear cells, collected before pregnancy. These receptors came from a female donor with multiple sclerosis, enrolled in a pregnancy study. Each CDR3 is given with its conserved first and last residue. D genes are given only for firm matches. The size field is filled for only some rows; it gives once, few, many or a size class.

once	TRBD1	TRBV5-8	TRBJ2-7	TGTGCCAGCAGCTTGGGAGGACAGGGGTCCTACGAGCAGTACTTC	CASSLGGQGSYEQYF
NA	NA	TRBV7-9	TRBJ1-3	TGTGCCAGCAGCTTAACATCCGGGGATCGGGGAAACACCATATATTTT	CASSLTSGDRGNTIYF
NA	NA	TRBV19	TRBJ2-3	TGTGCCAGTAGTAAGGAGGCCAAACGCACAGATACGCAGTATTTT	CASSKEAKRTDTQYF
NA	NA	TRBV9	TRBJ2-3	TGTGCCAGCAGCGTAGGAGATCTACCAGATACGCAGTATTTT	CASSVGDLPDTQYF
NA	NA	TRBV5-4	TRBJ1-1	TGTGCCAGCAGCTTGGCCCCGACAGTGAACACTGAAGCTTTCTTT	CASSLAPTVNTEAFF
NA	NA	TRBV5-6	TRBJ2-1	TGTGCCAGCAAACTGGGGGCAGCCCTGAATGAGCAGTTCTTC	CASKLGAALNEQFF
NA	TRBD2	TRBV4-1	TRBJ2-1	TGCGCCAGCAGCCAAGAAGGGACTAGCGGGGGTAATGAGCAGTTCTTC	CASSQEGTSGGNEQFF
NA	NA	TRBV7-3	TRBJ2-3	TGTGCCAGCAGCGTCGGAGGCCAGATGTATTTT	CASSVGGQMYF
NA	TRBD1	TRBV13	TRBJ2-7	TGTGCCAGCAGCCTTACCGACAGGGGTAGCGAGCAGTACTTC	CASSLTDRGSEQYF
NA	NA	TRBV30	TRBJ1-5	TGTGCCTGGAGTGCCGGGGAACATAGCAATCAGCCCCAGCATTTT	CAWSAGEHSNQPQHF
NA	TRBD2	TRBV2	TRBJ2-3	TGTGCCAGCAGTGTTCCTAGCGGGGGGTTCACAGATACGCAGTATTTT	CASSVPSGGFTDTQYF
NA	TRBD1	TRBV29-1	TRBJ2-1	TGCAGCGATGACGGACAGGGTGGTGAGCAGTTCTTC	CSDDGQGGEQFF
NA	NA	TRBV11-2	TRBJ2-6	TGTGCCACTCCTACGATAAGAGCCAACGTCCTGACTTTC	CATPTIRANVLTF
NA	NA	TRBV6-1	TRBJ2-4	TGTGCCAGCAGTGAACGCAACACCGGGACTATAAAAACGGGGGCAGCCAAAAACATTCAGTACTTC	CASSERNTGTIKTGAAKNIQYF
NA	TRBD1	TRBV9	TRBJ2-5	TGTGCCAGCAGCGTAGGACAGGGGGTACAAGAGACCCAGTACTTC	CASSVGQGVQETQYF
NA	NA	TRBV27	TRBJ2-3	TGTGCCAGCAGTTCCGCGGATACGCAGTATTTT	CASSSADTQYF
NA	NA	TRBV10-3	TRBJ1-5	TGTGCCATCAGTGAGTCGACTTCGAGCAATCAGCCCCAGCATTTT	CAISESTSSNQPQHF
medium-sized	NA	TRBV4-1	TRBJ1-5	TGCGCCAGCAGCACTGAGGATAGCAATCAGCCCCAGCATTTT	CASSTEDSNQPQHF
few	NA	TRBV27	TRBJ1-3	TGTGCCGCGGGGGCAGGGAGAACTGGAAACACCATATATTTT	CAAGAGRTGNTIYF
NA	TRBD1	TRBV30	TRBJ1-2	TGTGCCTGTTTAACAGGGGCCGTATATGGCTACACCTTC	CACLTGAVYGYTF
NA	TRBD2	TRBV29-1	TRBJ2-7	TGCAGCGTTGAGGGTAGCGGGGGGGCCTCCTACGAGCAGTACTTC	CSVEGSGGASYEQYF
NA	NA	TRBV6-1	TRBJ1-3	TGTGCCAGCAGTGATTTGGGGCCCGGAAACACCATATATTTT	CASSDLGPGNTIYF
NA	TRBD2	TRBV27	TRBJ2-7	TGTGCCAGCCGGACCGCGGGGGGCGGTTACGAGCAGTACTTC	CASRTAGGGYEQYF
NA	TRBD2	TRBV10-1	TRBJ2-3	TGCGCCAGCTCAGCGGGGAGTACAGATACGCAGTATTTT	CASSAGSTDTQYF
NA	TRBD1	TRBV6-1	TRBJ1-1	TGTGCCAGCAGTGAGGGGACAGTCGAAACTGAAGCTTTCTTT	CASSEGTVETEAFF
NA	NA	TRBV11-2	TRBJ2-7	TGTGCCAGCAGCACAGTGGGCTACGAGCAGTACTTC	CASSTVGYEQYF
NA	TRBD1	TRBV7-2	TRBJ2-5	TGTGCCAGCAGCCCGACAGGGGTTAGCGGACAAGAGACCCAGTACTTC	CASSPTGVSGQETQYF
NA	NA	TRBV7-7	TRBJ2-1	TGTGCTAGCAGCTTAGGAAGCAACGGGGGGCCCTACAATGAGCAGTTCTTC	CASSLGSNGGPYNEQFF
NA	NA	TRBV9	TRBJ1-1	TGTGCCAGCAGCGATGGCAGTTTGAACACTGAAGCTTTCTTT	CASSDGSLNTEAFF
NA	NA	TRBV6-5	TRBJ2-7	TGTGCCAGCAGGACCACGGGCGAGCAGTACTTC	CASRTTGEQYF
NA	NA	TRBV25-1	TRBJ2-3	TGTGCCAGCAGTGAATGGGGCGGAACACGCACAGATACGCAGTATTTT	CASSEWGGTRTDTQYF
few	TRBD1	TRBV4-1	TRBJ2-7	TGCGCCAGCGGTCCAGGGGGCCCCTACGAGCAGTACTTC	CASGPGGPYEQYF
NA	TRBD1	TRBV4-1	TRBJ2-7	TGCGCCAGCAGCCCTCAAGAGCCCTCCCCAGGGGGTCTCTACGAGCAGTACTTC	CASSPQEPSPGGLYEQYF
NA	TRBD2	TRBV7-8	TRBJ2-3	TGTGCCAGCAGAACTTTGGGAATTACGGGGGGGCTTGATACGCAGTATTTT	CASRTLGITGGLDTQYF
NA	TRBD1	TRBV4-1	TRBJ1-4	TGCGCCAGCAGCCAATGGGACAGGGGGAATGAAAAACTGTTTTTT	CASSQWDRGNEKLFF
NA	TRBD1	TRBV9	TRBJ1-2	TGTGCCAGCAGCGTAGACAGGGGTGAAACTAATGGCTACACCTTC	CASSVDRGETNGYTF
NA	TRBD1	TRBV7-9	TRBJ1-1	TGTGCCAGCAGCCCAGGGGACAGGGATTTTTTCTTT	CASSPGDRDFFF
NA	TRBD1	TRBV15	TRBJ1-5	TGTGCCACCAGCCCAGGGGGCGATCAGCCCCAGCATTTT	CATSPGGDQPQHF
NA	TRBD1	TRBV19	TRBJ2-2	TGTGCCAGTAGTATTGACAGGGTTAACGGGGAGCTGTTTTTT	CASSIDRVNGELFF
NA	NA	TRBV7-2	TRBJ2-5	TGTGCCAGCAGCTTTGGACAGTACCAAGAGACCCAGTACTTC	CASSFGQYQETQYF
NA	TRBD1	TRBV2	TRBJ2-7	TGTGCCAGCAGTGAAGGGGGGACAGGGGGGACCTACGAGCAGTACTTC	CASSEGGTGGTYEQYF
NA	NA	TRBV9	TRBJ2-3	TGTGCCAGCAGCGCCGGTTTTAGCACAGATACGCAGTATTTT	CASSAGFSTDTQYF
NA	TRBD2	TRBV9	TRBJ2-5	TGTGCCAGCAGTCCCGACGGGGGGGTAGGAGAGACCCAGTACTTC	CASSPDGGVGETQYF
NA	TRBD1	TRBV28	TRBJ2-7	TGTGCCAGCAGTGACAGGGGGGAGCAGTACTTC	CASSDRGEQYF
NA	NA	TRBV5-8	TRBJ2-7	TGTGCCAGCAGCTCCCGGGTCACCTACGAGCAGTACTTC	CASSSRVTYEQYF